The 16 T cell receptor beta chains in this list originate from one sample, sequenced in a study of blood T cell repertoires in COVID-19. Using immunoSEQ multiplex PCR, the repertoire was profiled, and TCRdb retains in-frame clones only, with some absent. The table lists roughly 250,000 clones, over 80% of them singletons, with roughly 3.9% in the top ten. Sequenced sample: peripheral blood. All receptors come from a woman in her thirties or forties with acute or convalescent COVID-19.

The chain couples TRBV3-1 (or the pseudogene TRBV3-2) to TRBJ1-2, with D possibly matching TRBD1 (5 bases). The CDR3 has 14 amino acids. Germline assignment: CDR1 LGHDT and CDR2 YNNKEL (reference sequence). Trimming left V 0 bases short and J 8 bases short, with 13 bases between. The DNA for the CDR3 is TGTGCCAGCAGCCAAGAGGCTGGGGCGGGGGGCTACACCTTC. Its translation: CASSQEAGAGGYTF.

Only one count was recorded for this clone. The rearrangement uses TRBV4-2 and TRBJ2-5; TRBD2 is a possible D gene (7 bases). From germline, CDR1 is LGHNA and CDR2 YNFKEQ. Trimming took off 0 bases at V and 4 bases at J, with 18 bases between the two ends. The CDR3 spans 17 residues. CDR3 nucleotide sequence: TGTGCCAGCAGCCAAGATAAGGGGGGGGGCGGCCGAGAGACCCAGTACTTC. It yields the protein CASSQDKGGGGRETQYF.

The CDR3 loop reads CASRGIPGLAGGRYEQYV. In DNA, the CDR3 is TGTGCCAGCAGGGGTATTCCGGGACTAGCGGGGGGGCGTTACGAGCAGTACGTC. This chain uses TRBV2 with TRBJ2-7, with 16 bases matching TRBD2. The CDR3 is 18 amino acids. With V trimmed by 6 bases and J by 4 bases, 12 bases remained unmatched. Germline CDR1 is SNHLY and CDR2 is FYNNEI.

J is TRBJ1-6 and V is TRBV6-6, with 9 bases matching TRBD1. This CDR3 region has 15 residues. Germline V gene sequence: CDR1 MNHNY, CDR2 SVGAGI (reference sequence). Trimming at V came to 7 bases and at J to 7 bases, leaving 8 bases not matched to a gene. The CDR3 protein is CASNTGGGRNSPLHF. The CDR3 coding sequence is TGTGCCAGCAACACAGGGGGCGGGCGAAATTCACCCCTCCACTTT.

V gene TRBV9 combines with J gene TRBJ2-3; 10 bases are shared with TRBD2. The length of the CDR3 is 18 residues. The V gene's germline CDR1 is SGDLS and CDR2 YYNGEE. Germline trimming cut 0 bases from V and 0 bases from J; bases unmatched to any gene: 7. This CDR3 reads CASSVELAGRSSTDTQYF. The DNA for the CDR3 is TGTGCCAGCAGCGTAGAACTAGCGGGGAGATCTAGCACAGATACGCAGTATTTT.

This clone was observed a handful of times. The CDR3 DNA follows: TGTGCCAGCAGTGAGGCGGCGAAAGCTTTCTTT. Its translation is CASSEAAKAFF. The chain combines TRBV25-1 with TRBJ1-1; D not resolved. The CDR3 extends over 11 amino acids. Germline CDR1 reads MGHDK; CDR2 reads SYGVNS. Trimming stripped 3 bases from V and 9 bases from J, with 8 bases between.

CDR3 nucleotides: TGTGCCAGCAGTTTTTGGCAGGAAAGAGAGACCCAGTACTTC. Its translation is CASSFWQERETQYF. The chain recombines TRBV28 with TRBJ2-5, with D unclear. The CDR3 has 14 residues. The V gene lost 3 bases and the J gene lost 4 bases, with 12 bases spanning the gap. The V gene's germline CDR1 is MDHEN and CDR2 SYDVKM.

V gene TRBV24-1 combines with J gene TRBJ1-4; the match to TRBD1 covers 9 bases. This CDR3 region has 15 residues. The germline V gene encodes CDR1 KGHDR and CDR2 SFDVKD. V shed 6 bases and J 8 bases; nucleotides not matched to a gene: 9. The CDR3 DNA reads TGTGCCACCAGTCCTACAGGGGGCGGAGGAGAAAAACTGTTTTTT. This translates into CATSPTGGGGEKLFF.

This clone was detected only a few times. This chain joins TRBV6-1 and TRBJ1-2; D unresolved. This CDR3 is 14 amino acids long. The germline CDR1 and CDR2 sequences are MNHNS and SASEGT. The V gene lost 2 bases and the J gene lost 4 bases, with 11 bases spanning the gap. The CDR3 spells CASSEIQEAYGYTF. CDR3 DNA: TGTGCCAGCAGTGAAATTCAGGAGGCCTATGGCTACACCTTC.

V gene TRBV7-2 combines with J gene TRBJ2-3, with 9 nucleotides matching TRBD1. CDR3 length equals 17 residues. In germline, CDR1 is SGHTA, CDR2 FQGNSA. J lost 2 bases, V lost 4 bases, and 10 bases had no gene match. The CDR3 region has the DNA TGTGCCAGCAGCTCCCGGACAGGGGTTATTGTCACAGATACGCAGTATTTT. It codes for CASSSRTGVIVTDTQYF.

The chain recombines TRBV9 with TRBJ2-2, with 10 bases lining up with TRBD2. V lost 3 bases to trimming and J lost 5 bases; unmatched junction nucleotides: 4. Germline V gene data show CDR1 as SGDLS and CDR2 as YYNGEE. The CDR3 sequence is 15 residues long. Here the CDR3 DNA reads TGTGCCAGCAGCGGGGGACTAGCGATGACCGGGGAGCTGTTTTTT. This codes for CASSGGLAMTGELFF.

The CDR3 nucleotides read TGTGCCAGCAGCCCACAGGGAGTCGGCTATGGCTACACCTTC. This gives the protein CASSPQGVGYGYTF. The gene calls are TRBV5-5 and TRBJ1-2, with a tentative D call TRBD1 (6 bases). V was clipped by 4 bases and J by 4 bases, with 14 bases between them. The CDR3 totals 14 residues. Germline-derived CDR1 and CDR2 are SGHKS and YYEKEE (reference sequence).

The rearrangement links TRBV19 to TRBJ2-2; 9 bases line up with TRBD1. CDR1 is LNHDA, CDR2 SQIVND, per germline (reference sequence). Germline trimming cut 6 bases from V and 7 bases from J; bases unmatched to any gene: 6. This CDR3 has 14 residues. The CDR3 spells CASRRTGADGELFF. The CDR3 region has the DNA TGTGCCAGTAGGAGGACAGGGGCGGACGGGGAGCTGTTTTTT.

V gene TRBV25-1 combines with J gene TRBJ1-1, with D perhaps TRBD1 (6 bases). This CDR3 has 14 residues. Trimming stripped 5 bases from V and 5 bases from J, with 15 bases between. Germline CDR1 is MGHDK and CDR2 is SYGVNS. CDR3 sequence reads: CASSWAGENTEAFF. The CDR3 region has the DNA TGTGCCAGCAGTTGGGCAGGGGAAAATACTGAAGCTTTCTTT.

This rearrangement joins TRBV7-3 to TRBJ1-1, with unresolved D. The CDR3 runs to 11 residues. Between the trimmed V and J ends, which lost 5 bases and 6 bases, there was a span of 7 bases. In germline, CDR1 is SGHTA, CDR2 FQGTGA. The CDR3 region is CASSEGAEAFF. In DNA, the CDR3 is TGTGCCAGCAGCGAGGGCGCTGAAGCTTTCTTT.

The gene calls are TRBV7-9 and TRBJ1-4; possible D gene TRBD1, 6 bases. The CDR3 covers 14 residues. The germline gives CDR1 SEHNR, CDR2 FQNEAQ (reference sequence). The germline V and J ends were trimmed by 0 bases and 8 bases, with 10 bases remaining between them. CDR3 loop: CASSLAQGGEKLFF. DNA for the CDR3: TGTGCCAGCAGCTTAGCACAGGGAGGGGAAAAACTGTTTTTT.